This entry lists 14 T cell receptor beta chains sequenced from one sample in a study of blood T cell repertoires in COVID-19. The repertoire was sequenced with immunoSEQ multiplex PCR; TCRdb's copy has only in-frame clones and lacks some. The data show tens of thousands of clones, about 88% seen once. The sample consisted of peripheral blood. All receptors come from a man between 65 and 80 years old with acute or convalescent COVID-19.

In its sample, this clone is medium-sized. The V call is TRBV19, the J call TRBJ2-3, with 9 bases identical to TRBD1. With 4 bases clipped from V and 3 bases from J, the junction kept 2 bases outside the gene matches. Germline V gene lookup returns CDR1 LNHDA and CDR2 SQIVND (reference sequence). This CDR3 has 14 amino acids. The CDR3 DNA follows: TGTGCCAGTAGTAAAGGACAGGGGACAGATACGCAGTATTTT. This encodes CASSKGQGTDTQYF.

The chain carries TRBV5-6 and TRBJ2-3; 7 bases align to TRBD2. CDR1 is SGHDT and CDR2 is YYEEEE in the germline V gene. Trimming at V came to 5 bases and at J to 2 bases, leaving 11 bases not matched to a gene. This CDR3 contains 16 residues. DNA for the CDR3: TGTGCCAGCAGACGGCTGACGGGGGGACTCACAGATACGCAGTATTTT. The encoded protein is CASRRLTGGLTDTQYF.

The rearrangement uses TRBV9 and TRBJ2-2; D is undetermined. The germline V gene has CDR1 SGDLS and CDR2 YYNGEE. V dropped 0 bases and J dropped 2 bases, with 8 bases sitting between them. This CDR3 region has 15 residues. CDR3 sequence reads: CASSVEETNTGELFF. In nucleotides, the CDR3 is TGTGCCAGCAGCGTAGAAGAGACTAACACCGGGGAGCTGTTTTTT.

The rearrangement joins TRBV6-6 to TRBJ2-7; D may be TRBD2 (6 bases). Trimming removed 4 bases from V and 8 bases from J, with 21 bases in between. The CDR3 has 15 amino acids. CDR1 is MNHNY and CDR2 is SVGAGI in the germline V gene (reference sequence). The CDR3 nucleotides read TGTGCCAGCAGTTCCCAACGGGACGACGGAGGGAAGCAGTACTTC. This codes for CASSSQRDDGGKQYF.

This chain connects TRBV7-2 to TRBJ2-7; D might be TRBD1 (5 bases). The CDR3 length is 14 residues. The ends were cut back, 1 base at V and 3 bases at J, with 10 bases in the middle. Germline CDR1 is SGHTA and CDR2 is FQGNSA. The CDR3 nucleotides are TGTGCCAGCAGCTTAGACCTGCAGGGCTACGAGCAGTACTTC. It is translated as CASSLDLQGYEQYF. Variable domain in full (rest from reference TRBV7-2 and TRBJ2-7): GAGVSQSPSNKVTEKGKDVELRCDPISGHTALYWYRQSLGQGLEFLIYFQGNSAPDKSGLPSDRFSAERTGGSVSTLTIQRTQQEDSAVYLCASSLDLQGYEQYFGPGTRLTVT.

The chain is built from TRBV4-1 and TRBJ2-1; TRBD2 aligns across 11 bases. The CDR3 has 17 residues. In germline, CDR1 is MGHRA, CDR2 YSYEKL. After removal of 6 bases from V and 1 base from J, the junction contained 8 bases not matched to a gene. CDR3 nucleotide sequence: TGCGCCAGCAGTCTTAGCGGGGGGGCGATTTCCTACAATGAGCAGTTCTTC. Its protein product is CASSLSGGAISYNEQFF.

The V call is TRBV6-1, the J call TRBJ1-5, with 8 bases lining up with TRBD1. The J segment lost 2 bases and the V segment lost 1 base, leaving 7 bases of the junction unmatched. This CDR3 has 17 amino acids. Per germline, CDR1 MNHNS and CDR2 SASEGT. CDR3 nucleotides: TGTGCCAGCAGTGAAGGCCGACAGGGGATTGGCAATCAGCCCCAGCATTTT. It translates to CASSEGRQGIGNQPQHF.

This sequence joins TRBV27 and TRBJ2-2; no reliable D call. The V and J ends lost 3 bases and 4 bases respectively, with 3 bases between them. The CDR3 covers 12 residues. From germline, CDR1 is MNHEY and CDR2 SMNVEV (reference sequence). The CDR3 region is CASSLSTGELFF. The CDR3 DNA reads as TGTGCCAGCAGTTTGAGCACCGGGGAGCTGTTTTTT.

The chain is built from TRBV18 and TRBJ1-4, with TRBD1 matching 10 bases. The V and J ends lost 6 bases and 15 bases, in that order; junction bases with no gene match: 13. Germline loops: CDR1 KGHSH, CDR2 LQKENI. This CDR3 comprises 14 residues. CDR3 sequence reads: CASSPTGGLQEVFF. CDR3 DNA sequence: TGTGCCAGCTCGCCGACAGGGGGCCTCCAGGAGGTGTTTTTT.

The rearrangement joins TRBV4-1 to TRBJ1-5, with D unresolved. This CDR3 spans 15 amino acids. CDR1 is MGHRA and CDR2 is YSYEKL in the germline V gene. The ends were cut back, 6 bases at V and 2 bases at J, with 14 bases in the middle. This CDR3 reads CASRAGNFGNQPQHF. CDR3 sequence (DNA): TGCGCCAGCAGGGCGGGGAATTTCGGCAATCAGCCCCAGCATTTT.

The chain recombines TRBV19 with TRBJ2-3; 8 bases agree with TRBD2. Germline CDR1 LNHDA, CDR2 SQIVND (reference sequence). The V segment lost 2 bases and the J segment 4 bases; nucleotides outside the gene matches: 2. The CDR3 has 14 amino acids. The DNA for the CDR3 is TGTGCCAGTAGTATACCGGGGGGGTCAGATACGCAGTATTTT. This sequence encodes CASSIPGGSDTQYF.

This clone showed up just a few times. The chain couples TRBV27 to TRBJ2-7, with D tentatively TRBD1 (5 bases). CDR3 size: 15 residues. Germline V CDR1 and CDR2: MNHEY, SMNVEV (reference sequence). The ends were cut back, 2 bases at V and 1 base at J, with 12 bases in the middle. In nucleotides, the CDR3 is TGTGCCAGCAGTTTAAAACCCCAGGGTTCCTACGAGCAGTACTTC. Amino acid sequence: CASSLKPQGSYEQYF.

This chain links TRBV15 with TRBJ1-5, with a tentative D call TRBD1 (5 bases). Germline V CDR1 and CDR2: LNHNV, YYDKDF (reference sequence). V was cut by 1 base and J by 2 bases, with 9 bases left in between. The CDR3 extends over 15 amino acids. The CDR3 loop reads CATSRGWGGNQPQHF. CDR3 nucleotides: TGTGCCACCAGCAGAGGGTGGGGGGGCAATCAGCCCCAGCATTTT.

Here the CDR3 reads CASSILAGGYTF. CDR3 DNA: TGTGCCAGTAGTATACTCGCAGGAGGCTACACCTTC. The chain uses TRBV19 and TRBJ1-2; D call uncertain. The CDR3 covers 12 residues. Germline-derived CDR1 and CDR2 are LNHDA and SQIVND (reference sequence). The germline V and J ends were trimmed by 2 bases and 8 bases, with 9 bases remaining between them.